The clone carrying this T cell receptor (beta chain) has a handful of counts. Its antigen is still unknown. The record originates from a study of CD8+ T cells in alopecia areata. Treatment specified: oral pan-JAK inhibitor, 5-10 mg twice daily. Findings and caveats of the study: Lesional scalp, especially alopecia totalis/universalis, showed higher clonality than normal scalp.

The authors extracted RNA and reverse transcribed it into cDNA as the sequencing template. This table comes from immunoSEQ multiplex PCR, and its TCRdb copy is limited to in-frame clones, with some not included. The sample includes about 200,000 clones, less than 70% seen only once; the top ten take roughly 1.3%. Trimming took 6 bases from V and 4 from J; bases not matched to a gene: 4. This CDR3 has 15 amino acids. Per germline, CDR1 SQVTM and CDR2 ANQGSEA. Sequenced material: CD4+ T cells sorted from blood, taken between weeks 49 and 50, from a patient treated with tofacitinib. This sequence originates from a human donor with alopecia areata. This chain joins TRBV29-1 and TRBJ2-1; 15 positions agree with TRBD2. The CDR3 is CSVVGTSGGYNEQFF. The CDR3 DNA sequence: TGCAGCGTCGTCGGGACTAGCGGGGGGTACAATGAGCAGTTCTTC.